The clone carrying this TCR beta chain has more than one count but fewer than ten. Antigen unknown. This entry comes from a study of T cells after yellow fever vaccination. For the study at large: SMART-Seq v4 Ultra Low Input served to prepare low-cell-number fractions.

General study points: Post-booster repertoires again held most primary-vaccination clones (about 96% CD4, about 88% CD8). Abundant bulk-population clonotypes could contaminate the FACS-sorted repertoires.

5'RACE template switching added a universal primer site and UMIs to TCR cDNA. TCRdb fed the 5' RACE reads into MiXCR, producing one record per CDR3 protein. The sample holds 450,000 to 650,000 distinct CDR3 sequences, less than 25% seen once. The receptor was derived from a man aged 18 to 29 who received the YFV17D yellow fever vaccine. Specimen: PBMCs, collected less than 25 days after the first yellow fever vaccination.

CDR3 protein: CASSPKAGTGYYEQYF. The CDR3 DNA reads as TGTGCCAGCAGCCCGAAAGCCGGGACAGGGTACTACGAGCAGTACTTC. This chain joins TRBV7-8 and TRBJ2-7; 9 positions agree with TRBD1. V gave up 5 bases and J gave up 3 bases; unmatched junction bases: 11. The CDR3 is 16 amino acids. Germline-derived CDR1 and CDR2 are SGHVS and FQNEAQ.